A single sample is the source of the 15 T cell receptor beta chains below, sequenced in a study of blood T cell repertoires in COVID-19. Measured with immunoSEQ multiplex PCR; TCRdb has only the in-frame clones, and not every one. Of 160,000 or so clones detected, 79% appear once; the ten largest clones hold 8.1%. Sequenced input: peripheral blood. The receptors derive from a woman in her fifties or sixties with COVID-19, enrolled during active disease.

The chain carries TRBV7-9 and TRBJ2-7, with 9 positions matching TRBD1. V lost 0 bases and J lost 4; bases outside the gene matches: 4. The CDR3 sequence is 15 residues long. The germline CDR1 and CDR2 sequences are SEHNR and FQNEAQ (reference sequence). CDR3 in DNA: TGTGCCAGCAGCTTAGCCGGGACAGGGCGATACGAGCAGTACTTC. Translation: CASSLAGTGRYEQYF.

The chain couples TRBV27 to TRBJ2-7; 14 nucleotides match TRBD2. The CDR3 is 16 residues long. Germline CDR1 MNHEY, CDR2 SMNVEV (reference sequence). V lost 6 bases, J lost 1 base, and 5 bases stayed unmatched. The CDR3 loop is CASSRGLAGVSYEQYF. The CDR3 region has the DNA TGTGCCAGCAGCAGGGGACTAGCGGGAGTGTCCTACGAGCAGTACTTC.

For the CDR3, the DNA is TGTGCCAGCAGCGTAGCTGCAGGAGGGGCAGAGACCCAGTACTTC. Protein sequence: CASSVAAGGAETQYF. V gene TRBV9 combines with J gene TRBJ2-5; a weak D match, TRBD2 (6 bases). Per the germline V gene, CDR1 is SGDLS and CDR2 is YYNGEE. This CDR3 has 15 residues. V was trimmed by 0 bases and J by 4 bases, leaving 13 bases between them. Supplemented by reference TRBV9 and TRBJ2-5, the full variable domain reads DSGVTQTPKHLITATGQRVTLRCSPRSGDLSVYWYQQSLDQGLQFLIQYYNGEERAKGNILERFSAQQFPDLHSELNLSSLELGDSALYFCASSVAAGGAETQYFGPGTRLLVL.

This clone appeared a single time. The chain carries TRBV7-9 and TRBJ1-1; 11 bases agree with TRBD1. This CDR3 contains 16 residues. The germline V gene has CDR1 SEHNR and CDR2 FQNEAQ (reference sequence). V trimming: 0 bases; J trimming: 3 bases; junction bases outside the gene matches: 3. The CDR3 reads CASSLAGTGGHTEAFF. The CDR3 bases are TGTGCCAGCAGCTTAGCGGGGACAGGGGGTCACACTGAAGCTTTCTTT.

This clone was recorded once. Written as DNA, the CDR3 is TGTGCCAGCAGTTACCGCAGGGGGCTTGGAGCTGGCTACACCTTC. Its protein product is CASSYRRGLGAGYTF. The chain is built from TRBV6-5 and TRBJ1-2, with 8 bases lining up with TRBD1. The CDR3 totals 15 residues. The J segment lost 7 bases and the V segment lost 2 bases, leaving 9 bases of the junction unmatched. Germline CDR1 reads MNHEY; CDR2 reads SVGAGI.

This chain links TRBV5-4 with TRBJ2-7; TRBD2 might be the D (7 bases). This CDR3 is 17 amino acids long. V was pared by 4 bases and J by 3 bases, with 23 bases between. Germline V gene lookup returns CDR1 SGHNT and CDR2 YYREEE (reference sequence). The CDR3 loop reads CASSQRGPREFRYEQYF. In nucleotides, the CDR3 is TGTGCCAGCAGCCAACGGGGGCCGCGGGAGTTCCGCTACGAGCAGTACTTC.

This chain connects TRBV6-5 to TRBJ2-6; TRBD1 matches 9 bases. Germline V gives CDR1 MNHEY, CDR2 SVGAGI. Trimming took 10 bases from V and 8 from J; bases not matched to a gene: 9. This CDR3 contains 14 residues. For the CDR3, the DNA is TGTGCCATTACGACGGGACAGGGAACCAACGTCCTGACTTTC. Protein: CAITTGQGTNVLTF.

The CDR3, as DNA: TGTGCCAGCAGTTACCCCGGACAGGGTGACTACAATGAGCAGTTCTTC. This encodes CASSYPGQGDYNEQFF. The V and J genes are TRBV6-2 or TRBV6-3 and TRBJ2-1, with 8 nucleotides matching TRBD1. CDR3 length: 16 residues. V shed 2 bases and J 3 bases; nucleotides not matched to a gene: 6. Germline assignment: CDR1 MNHEY and CDR2 SVGEGT.

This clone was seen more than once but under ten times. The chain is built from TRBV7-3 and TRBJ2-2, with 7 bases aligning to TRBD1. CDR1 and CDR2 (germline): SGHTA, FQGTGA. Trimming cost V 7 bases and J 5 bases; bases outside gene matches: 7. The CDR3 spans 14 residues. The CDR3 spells CASTDRLGTGELFF. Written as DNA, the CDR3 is TGTGCCAGCACGGACAGGCTGGGAACCGGGGAGCTGTTTTTT.

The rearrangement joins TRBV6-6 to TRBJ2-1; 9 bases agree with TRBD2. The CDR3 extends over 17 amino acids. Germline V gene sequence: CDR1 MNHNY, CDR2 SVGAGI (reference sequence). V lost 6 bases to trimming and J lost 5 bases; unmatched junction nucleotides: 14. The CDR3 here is CASSRTLLAGVNNEQFF. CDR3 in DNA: TGTGCCAGCAGCCGAACCCTCTTAGCGGGAGTCAACAATGAGCAGTTCTTC.

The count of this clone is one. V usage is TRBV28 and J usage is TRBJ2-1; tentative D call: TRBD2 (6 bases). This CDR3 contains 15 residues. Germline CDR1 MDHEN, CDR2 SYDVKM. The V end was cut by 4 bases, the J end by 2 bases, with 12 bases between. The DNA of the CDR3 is TGTGCCAGCAGTTCTAGGGACTCCACCTACAATGAGCAGTTCTTC. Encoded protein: CASSSRDSTYNEQFF.

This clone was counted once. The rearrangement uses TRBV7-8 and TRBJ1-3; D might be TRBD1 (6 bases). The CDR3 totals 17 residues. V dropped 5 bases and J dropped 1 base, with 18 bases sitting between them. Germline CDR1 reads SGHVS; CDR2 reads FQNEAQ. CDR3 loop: CASSQPRGGESGNTIYF. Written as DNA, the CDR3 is TGTGCCAGCAGCCAACCCCGAGGGGGGGAATCTGGAAACACCATATATTTT.

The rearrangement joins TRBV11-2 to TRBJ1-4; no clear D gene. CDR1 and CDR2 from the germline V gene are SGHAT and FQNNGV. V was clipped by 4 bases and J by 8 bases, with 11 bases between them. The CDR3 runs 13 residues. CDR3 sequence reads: CASSSRAYEKLFF. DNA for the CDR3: TGTGCCAGCAGCTCGAGGGCATACGAAAAACTGTTTTTT.

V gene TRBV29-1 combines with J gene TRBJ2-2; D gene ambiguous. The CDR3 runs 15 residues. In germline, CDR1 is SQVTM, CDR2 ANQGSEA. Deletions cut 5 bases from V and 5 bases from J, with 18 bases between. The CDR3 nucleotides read TGCAGCGTTTTATCGGAGAGTTCTTTAACCGGGGAGCTGTTTTTT. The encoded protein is CSVLSESSLTGELFF.

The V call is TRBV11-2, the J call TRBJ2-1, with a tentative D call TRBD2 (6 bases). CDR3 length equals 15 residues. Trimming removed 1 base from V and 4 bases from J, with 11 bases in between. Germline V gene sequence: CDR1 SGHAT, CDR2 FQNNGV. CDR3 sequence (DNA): TGTGCCAGCAGCTTAGTTGGCGGGGCATACAATGAGCAGTTCTTC. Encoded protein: CASSLVGGAYNEQFF.